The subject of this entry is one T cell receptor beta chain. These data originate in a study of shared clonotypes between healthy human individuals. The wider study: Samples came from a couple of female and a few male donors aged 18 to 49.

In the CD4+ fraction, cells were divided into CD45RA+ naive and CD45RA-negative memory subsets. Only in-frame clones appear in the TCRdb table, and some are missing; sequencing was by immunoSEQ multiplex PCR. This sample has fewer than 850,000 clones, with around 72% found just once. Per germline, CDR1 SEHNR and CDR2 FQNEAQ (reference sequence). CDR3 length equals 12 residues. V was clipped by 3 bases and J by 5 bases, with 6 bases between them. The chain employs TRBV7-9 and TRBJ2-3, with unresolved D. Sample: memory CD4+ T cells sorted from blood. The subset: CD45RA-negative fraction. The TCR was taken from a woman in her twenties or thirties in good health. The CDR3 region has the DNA TGTGCCAGCAGCTTGACCGGAGATACGCAGTATTTT. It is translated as CASSLTGDTQYF.